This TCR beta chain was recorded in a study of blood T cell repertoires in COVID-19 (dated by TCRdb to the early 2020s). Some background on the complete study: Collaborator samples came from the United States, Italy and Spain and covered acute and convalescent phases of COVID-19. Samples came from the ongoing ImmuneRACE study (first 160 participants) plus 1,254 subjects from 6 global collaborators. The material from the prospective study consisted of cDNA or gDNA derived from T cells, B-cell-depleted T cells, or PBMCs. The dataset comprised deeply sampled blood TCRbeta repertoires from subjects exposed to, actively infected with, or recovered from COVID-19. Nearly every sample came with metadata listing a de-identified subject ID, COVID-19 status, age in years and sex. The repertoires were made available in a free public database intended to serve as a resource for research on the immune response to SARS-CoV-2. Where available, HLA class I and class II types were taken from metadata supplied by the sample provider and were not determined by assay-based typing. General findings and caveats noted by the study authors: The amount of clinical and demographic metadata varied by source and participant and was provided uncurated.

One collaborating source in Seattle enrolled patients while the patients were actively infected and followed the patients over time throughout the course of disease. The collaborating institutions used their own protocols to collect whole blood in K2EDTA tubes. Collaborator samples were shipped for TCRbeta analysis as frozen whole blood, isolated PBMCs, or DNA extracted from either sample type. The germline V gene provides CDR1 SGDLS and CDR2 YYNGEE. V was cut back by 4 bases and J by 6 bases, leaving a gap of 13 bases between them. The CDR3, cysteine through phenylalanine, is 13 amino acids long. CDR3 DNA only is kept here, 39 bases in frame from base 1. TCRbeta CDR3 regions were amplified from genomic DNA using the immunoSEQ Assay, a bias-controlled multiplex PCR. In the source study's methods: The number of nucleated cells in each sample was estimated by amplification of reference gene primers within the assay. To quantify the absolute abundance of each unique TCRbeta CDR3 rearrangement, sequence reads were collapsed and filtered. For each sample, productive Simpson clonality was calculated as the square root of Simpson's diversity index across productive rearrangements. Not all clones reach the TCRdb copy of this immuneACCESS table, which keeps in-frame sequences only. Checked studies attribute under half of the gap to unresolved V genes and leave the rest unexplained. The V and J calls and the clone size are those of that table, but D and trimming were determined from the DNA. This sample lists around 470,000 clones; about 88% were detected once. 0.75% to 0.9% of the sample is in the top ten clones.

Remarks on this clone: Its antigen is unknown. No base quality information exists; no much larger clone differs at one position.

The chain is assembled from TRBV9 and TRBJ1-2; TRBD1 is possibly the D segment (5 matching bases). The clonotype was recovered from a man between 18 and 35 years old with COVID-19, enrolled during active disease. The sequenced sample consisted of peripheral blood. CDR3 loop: CASSPTVGDGYTF. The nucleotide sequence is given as TGTGCCAGCAGCCCGACAGTGGGTGATGGCTACACCTTC.